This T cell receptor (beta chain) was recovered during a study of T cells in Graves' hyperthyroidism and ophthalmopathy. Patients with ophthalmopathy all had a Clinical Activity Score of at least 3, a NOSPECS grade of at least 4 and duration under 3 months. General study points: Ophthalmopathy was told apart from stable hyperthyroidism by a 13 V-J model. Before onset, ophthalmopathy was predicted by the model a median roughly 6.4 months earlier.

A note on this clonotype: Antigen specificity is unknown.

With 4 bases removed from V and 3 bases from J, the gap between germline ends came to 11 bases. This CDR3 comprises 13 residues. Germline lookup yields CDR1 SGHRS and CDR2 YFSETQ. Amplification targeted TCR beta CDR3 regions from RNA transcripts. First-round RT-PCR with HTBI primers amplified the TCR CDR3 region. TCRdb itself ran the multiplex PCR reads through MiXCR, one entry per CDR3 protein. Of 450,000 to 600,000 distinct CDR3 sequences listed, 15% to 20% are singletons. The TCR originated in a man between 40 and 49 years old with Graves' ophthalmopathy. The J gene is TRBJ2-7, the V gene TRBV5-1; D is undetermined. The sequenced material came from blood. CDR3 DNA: TGCGCCAGCAGCCCTGGACGAAACTACGAGCAGTACTTC. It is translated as CASSPGRNYEQYF.